This T cell receptor beta chain came from a study of glioma-infiltrating T cells after dendritic cell vaccination. Study details: Patients received autologous tumor lysate-pulsed dendritic cell vaccination between about 2002 and 2012. General study results and limits: Survival was not directly related to TCR clonality in these patients.

Primers: 60 V beta forward and 13 J beta reverse. Method: immunoSEQ multiplex PCR; TCRdb's copy keeps in-frame clones and lacks some. Seen here are about 58,000 clones, about four fifths observed once, and the top ten hold approximately 14%. A remark on this clone: Its target is not known.

Time point of the sample: after dendritic cell vaccination, including at tumor progression/relapse. No glioblastoma patient carried an isocitrate dehydrogenase mutation. The CDR3 contains 15 residues. Germline values: CDR1 ENHRY, CDR2 SYGVKD. The trim removed 3 bases at V and 4 bases at J, leaving 2 bases unmatched. This TCR was recovered from a human donor with glioblastoma. The chain employs TRBV10-3 and TRBJ2-2, with 10 bases matching TRBD1. This sample comprised blood, obtained after dendritic cell vaccination. The CDR3 loop is CAISDGQGVTGELFF. The CDR3 nucleotides read TGTGCCATCAGTGACGGACAGGGGGTCACCGGGGAGCTGTTTTTT.